The 22 T cell receptor beta chains below come from one sample, sequenced in a study of blood T cells in healthy people across ages. A sample-barcoded 5' primer and a J-beta primer mix were used in a second PCR of roughly 7 to 12 cycles. TCRdb passed the 5' RACE reads through MiXCR, listing each CDR3 protein once. This table has about 650,000 distinct CDR3 sequences, around 52% appearing once. The sample consisted of blood. The receptors come from a woman older than 75 in good health.

The V gene is TRBV2, the J gene TRBJ2-1; TRBD2 aligns across 14 bases. CDR1 is SNHLY, CDR2 FYNNEI, per germline. After removal of 8 bases from V and 8 bases from J, the junction contained 8 bases not matched to a gene. The CDR3 totals 15 residues. CDR3 amino acids: CASYAGTSGGDEQFF. The CDR3 DNA reads TGTGCCAGCTACGCGGGGACTAGCGGGGGTGATGAGCAGTTCTTC.

V is TRBV11-3 and J is TRBJ2-5; D possibly uses TRBD1 or TRBD2 (5 bases each). The CDR3 has 13 residues. CDR1 is SGHNT, CDR2 YENEEA, per germline. V lost 5 bases, J lost 2 bases, and 9 bases lay in between. The CDR3 sequence: CASSRDGQETQYF. The CDR3 region has the DNA TGTGCCAGCAGCCGGGACGGTCAAGAGACCCAGTACTTC.

This clonotype was counted many times. V gene TRBV7-3 combines with J gene TRBJ2-3; 9 nucleotides match TRBD1. The CDR3 runs 15 residues. Germline CDR1 SGHTA, CDR2 FQGTGA. After removal of 1 base from V and 2 bases from J, the junction contained 1 base not matched to a gene. CDR3 in DNA: TGTGCCAGCAGCTTAAGGACAGGGGTCACAGATACGCAGTATTTT. Encoded protein: CASSLRTGVTDTQYF.

Written as DNA, the CDR3 is TGCGCCAGCACCTGGGGAGCGACGAACACCGGGGAGCTGTTTTTT. It encodes CASTWGATNTGELFF. The chain is built from TRBV5-1 and TRBJ2-2; D possibly corresponds to TRBD2 (5 bases). This CDR3 comprises 15 residues. Germline CDR1 is SGHRS and CDR2 is YFSETQ. V lost 6 bases, J lost 0 bases, and 12 bases lay in between.

This rearrangement joins TRBV12-5 to TRBJ2-1; no clear D gene. V was clipped by 7 bases and J by 4 bases, with 14 bases between them. Per germline, CDR1 LGHNT and CDR2 FRNRAP. This CDR3 has 14 residues. The CDR3 DNA follows: TGTGCTAGTGAAGTCGGACCCAATTACAATGAGCAGTTCTTC. Translating gives CASEVGPNYNEQFF. Looking up the rest from reference TRBV12-5 and TRBJ2-1 gives the full variable domain: DARVTQTPRHKVTEMGQEVTMRCQPILGHNTVFWYRQTMMQGLELLAYFRNRAPLDDSGMPKDRFSAEMPDATLATLKIQPSEPRDSAVYFCASEVGPNYNEQFFGPGTRLTVL.

The rearrangement joins TRBV7-9 to TRBJ1-1; 7 bases are shared with TRBD1. There are 13 residues in the CDR3. Per germline, CDR1 SEHNR and CDR2 FQNEAQ (reference sequence). V shed 5 bases and J 7 bases; nucleotides not matched to a gene: 7. CDR3 coding DNA: TGTGCCAGCAGCCTTGACAGGGAGTTTGAAGCTTTCTTT. It is translated as CASSLDREFEAFF. Supplemented by reference TRBV7-9 and TRBJ1-1, the full variable domain reads DTGVSQNPRHKITKRGQNVTFRCDPISEHNRLYWYRQTLGQGPEFLTYFQNEAQLEKSRLLSDRFSAERPKGSFSTLEIQRTEQGDSAMYLCASSLDREFEAFFGQGTRLTVV.

The chain links TRBV29-1 to TRBJ2-3; D gene uncertain. The CDR3 is 14 residues long. Germline loops: CDR1 SQVTM, CDR2 ANQGSEA. V gave up 4 bases and J gave up 1 base, with 12 bases separating them. CDR3 nucleotide sequence: TGCAGCGTTGGGGGATTATCGGGCACAGATACGCAGTATTTT. Translation: CSVGGLSGTDTQYF.

The table lists this clonotype with many counts. V usage is TRBV12-3 or TRBV12-4 and J usage is TRBJ1-2; D not resolved. CDR3 length: 13 residues. V was pared by 5 bases and J by 4 bases, with 11 bases between. This CDR3 is CASSTTLGYGYTF. As DNA, the CDR3 is TGTGCCAGCAGTACCACCCTGGGCTATGGCTACACCTTC.

This clonotype was counted between two and nine times. This clone may be a read error of a much larger clone one base away. The chain employs TRBV29-1 and TRBJ2-1; 8 positions match TRBD1. The J call is uncertain, as TRBJ2-7 better fits the DNA end. Germline V gene lookup returns CDR1 SQVTM and CDR2 ANQGSEA. The CDR3 spans 14 residues. CDR3 sequence: CSVRRDRSYNEQYF. CDR3 DNA sequence: TGCAGCGTGCGCCGGGACAGGTCCTACAATGAGCAGTACTTC.

On this clonotype itself: With a much larger clone just one base away, this may be a read error. The chain uses TRBV27 and TRBJ2-7; the match to TRBD2 covers 9 bases. J was trimmed by 7 bases and V by 7 bases; bases with no gene match: 14. This CDR3 spans 15 amino acids. Germline CDR1 is MNHEY and CDR2 is SMNVEV (reference sequence). CDR3 DNA: TGTGCCAGCACCCCGGGACTAGCCTTGAACAATGAGCAGTACTTC. This gives the protein CASTPGLALNNEQYF.

On this clonotype: Given a much more abundant clone one base away, this may be a read error. The gene calls are TRBV29-1 and TRBJ2-7; D is undetermined. V was shortened by 4 bases and J by 0 bases, with 10 bases between the two germline ends. This CDR3 spans 13 amino acids. In germline, CDR1 is SQVTM, CDR2 ANQGSEA. CDR3: CSVGRSSSYEQYF. As DNA, the CDR3 is TGCAGCGTTGGACGCTCGAGCTCCTACGAGCAGTACTTC.

The J gene is TRBJ1-4, the V gene TRBV29-1; tentative D call: TRBD1 (5 bases). Germline-derived CDR1 and CDR2 are SQVTM and ANQGSEA. Trimming shortened V by 6 bases and J by 8 bases, and 13 bases separated the two germline ends. This CDR3 comprises 12 residues. The CDR3 loop is CSVRDALEKLFF. In DNA form, the CDR3 reads TGCAGCGTGAGGGACGCACTCGAAAAACTGTTTTTT. Drawing the rest from reference TRBV29-1 and TRBJ1-4, the complete variable domain is SAVISQKPSRDICQRGTSLTIQCQVDSQVTMMFWYRQQPGQSLTLIATANQGSEATYESGFVIDKFPISRPNLTFSTLTVSNMSPEDSSIYLCSVRDALEKLFFGSGTQLSVL.

On this clonotype: Being one base from a much bigger clone, this may be a read error. V usage is TRBV27 and J usage is TRBJ2-5, with D uncertain. V dropped 8 bases and J dropped 11 bases, with 24 bases sitting between them. CDR1 and CDR2 (germline): MNHEY, SMNVEV (reference sequence). The CDR3 runs to 14 residues. CDR3 in amino acids: CASGRPLNYNEQYF. CDR3 nucleotides: TGTGCCAGCGGGCGGCCCCTCAACTACAATGAGCAGTACTTC.

This chain links TRBV4-3 with TRBJ2-1, with TRBD2 identical over 8 bases. The J call is uncertain, as TRBJ2-7 better fits the DNA end. Germline V lookup: CDR1 LGHNA, CDR2 YSLEER. The CDR3 loop spans 17 amino acids. The CDR3 nucleotides read TGCGCCAGCAGCCAATCCGTAGCGGGAAGCTCCTACAATGAGCAGTACTTC. Amino acids: CASSQSVAGSSYNEQYF.

This clonotype was detected a few times. The CDR3 nucleotides read TGCAGCGTTGAGTGGTTGGGGACTGGGGCCAATGAGCAGTTCTTC. This encodes CSVEWLGTGANEQFF. The chain is built from TRBV29-1 and TRBJ2-1; tentative D call: TRBD2 (6 bases). The CDR3 contains 15 residues. Germline V lookup: CDR1 SQVTM, CDR2 ANQGSEA. V shed 3 bases and J shed 6 bases, with 18 bases lying between them.

This clonotype was seen a few times. The chain combines TRBV6-6 with TRBJ1-5, with D possibly TRBD1 on 5 matching bases. This CDR3 contains 17 residues. Trimming cost V 5 bases and J 8 bases, with 25 bases left between them. CDR1 MNHNY and CDR2 SVGAGI come from the germline V gene (reference sequence). This chain's CDR3 is CASSNPPGREGEKPQHF. CDR3 DNA sequence: TGTGCCAGCAGTAACCCCCCGGGCAGGGAAGGGGAGAAGCCCCAGCATTTT.

This clonotype was seen repeatedly, ten times or more. The chain joins TRBV20-1 to TRBJ2-3; 11 positions agree with TRBD1. V was clipped by 5 bases and J by 5 bases; unmatched bases: 6. Germline V gene lookup returns CDR1 DFQATT and CDR2 SNEGSKA (reference sequence). This CDR3 region has 14 residues. The CDR3 coding sequence is TGCAGTGCTTCCCGGGACAGGGGGGAAGATACGCAGTATTTT. Amino acid sequence: CSASRDRGEDTQYF.

The CDR3 DNA is TGTGCCAGCAGCCAAGATGGCGTCTTGGAAGCTTTCTTT. It yields the protein CASSQDGVLEAFF. The chain couples TRBV3-1 to TRBJ1-1; D unclear. V lost 0 bases and J lost 8, with 10 bases in between. This CDR3 contains 13 residues. Germline values: CDR1 LGHDT, CDR2 YNNKEL (reference sequence).

The CDR3 DNA sequence: TGTGCCAGCGGTCCCCCGGGACAGGGTTCCTACGAGCAGTACTTC. This encodes CASGPPGQGSYEQYF. The rearrangement uses TRBV28 and TRBJ2-7, with 9 nucleotides matching TRBD1. This CDR3 is 15 amino acids long. The V gene's germline CDR1 is MDHEN and CDR2 SYDVKM. V lost 8 bases and J lost 1; bases outside the gene matches: 9.

Details on this clonotype: It may be a read error: a sequence one base away is much more abundant. V usage is TRBV9 and J usage is TRBJ2-1; D is ambiguous. The J call may be in error: the DNA end matches TRBJ2-7 better. Germline loops: CDR1 SGDLS, CDR2 YYNGEE. This CDR3 has 16 amino acids. CDR3 sequence (DNA): TGTGCCAGCAGCGTGACGGGTCGGCGCTACTACAATGAGCAGTACTTC. Its translation: CASSVTGRRYYNEQYF.

The gene calls are TRBV4-1 and TRBJ2-1; tentative D call: TRBD2 (7 bases). Germline V gene lookup returns CDR1 MGHRA and CDR2 YSYEKL. Deletions cut 1 base from V and 4 bases from J, with 14 bases between. The CDR3 runs 16 residues. CDR3: CASSQARGGDYNEQFF. CDR3 sequence (DNA): TGCGCCAGCAGCCAAGCGAGAGGGGGGGATTACAATGAGCAGTTCTTC.

This clonotype was counted between two and nine times. The chain combines TRBV7-9 with TRBJ2-1, with D unclear. V dropped 1 base and J dropped 8 bases, with 6 bases sitting between them. The germline CDR1 and CDR2 sequences are SEHNR and FQNEAQ (reference sequence). The CDR3 is 12 amino acids. Here the CDR3 reads CASSLERHEQFF. The CDR3 DNA reads TGTGCCAGCAGCTTAGAGAGACATGAGCAGTTCTTC. Full variable domain (rest looked up from reference TRBV7-9 and TRBJ2-1): DTGVSQNPRHKITKRGQNVTFRCDPISEHNRLYWYRQTLGQGPEFLTYFQNEAQLEKSRLLSDRFSAERPKGSFSTLEIQRTEQGDSAMYLCASSLERHEQFFGPGTRLTVL.